The source of this T cell receptor (beta chain) is a study of T cells expressing NK-cell markers (dated by TCRdb to 2020 to 2022). As for the study more broadly: In sorted CD3+CD56+NKG2C+, CD3+CD56+NKG2C- and CD3+CD56-NKG2C+ T-cell subsets from about eight donors, TCR beta-chain repertoires were profiled. Seven of the eight sequenced donors were HCMV-seropositive and one was HCMV-seronegative. All eight donors whose samples were sequenced were randomly selected healthy volunteers, three of them men and five women. The libraries were sequenced on Illumina HiSeq 2000/2500, MiSeq or NextSeq, producing 2 x 150 bp reads.

As for this clonotype: Its binding antigen is unknown.

CDR1 KGHDR and CDR2 SFDVKD were looked up in the germline V gene. The CDR3 numbers 16 residues from cysteine through phenylalanine. DNA is not on record. The sequencing machine was an Illumina HiSeq 2000. The TCR beta cDNA libraries were made using 5'RACE template switching, a step that added both a universal primer site and unique molecular identifiers. cDNA synthesis was primed from the TCR beta constant segment, followed by two successive PCR amplification steps. Concerning the study's data processing: MIGEC was used to demultiplex reads and group the reads by UMI, and MiTCR was used to assemble and quantify clonotypes. To exclude erroneous sequences, only TCR cDNA sequences supported by at least two reads were retained. The tcR package was used for downstream repertoire analysis, with clonotypes matched between fractions based on CDR3 nucleotide sequence plus V segment. Antigen specificity was annotated against VDJdb with VDJmatch, allowing one amino acid substitution in CDR3. The reads underwent TCRdb reprocessing, giving one record for each CDR3 protein sequence and no DNA. The V and J calls shown here were made by TCRdb, not taken from the authors' results. The record for this sample contains about 430,000 distinct CDR3 sequences. The ten largest clonotypes hold more than 1.4% of the sample.

Broader findings and caveats from the paper: In over five donors, the dominant CD3+CD56+NKG2C+ clonotypes were among the top 10 CD8+ clonotypes and accounted for about 1.0-7.0% of CD8+ T cells. Those dominant clonotypes were again the most abundant among CD3+CD56-NKG2C+ cells in a handful of donors, at about 28.3-65%. It remained unclear whether the expanded NKG2C-expressing T cell clones were specific for HCMV antigens.

HCMV-specific IgG was detected in serum with a commercial ELISA kit to determine HCMV serostatus. Peripheral blood mononuclear cells were isolated from blood by Ficoll density gradient centrifugation. The sequence was collected from a woman between 50 and 59 years old in good health. Donor details come from another sample of the same person, matched by shared clones. This chain is built from TRBV24-1 and TRBJ2-7; the TCRdb D gene call, TRBD2, has no DNA to confirm it. The sequencing input was blood T cells: a sorted CD56 or NKG2C T cell subset, CD4+ or CD8+ T cells, or bulk PBMC T cells (not recorded which). The CDR3 region reads CATSDSGLAGVEEQYF.